This T cell receptor (beta chain) originates from a study of blood T cell repertoires in COVID-19. On the study more broadly: COVID-19 samples, acute and convalescent, were from the United States, Italy and Spain.

Per the authors' pipeline: Amplification of reference gene primers was used by the study to estimate nucleated cell counts. Profiled with immunoSEQ multiplex PCR; TCRdb holds only in-frame clones, not every one. Clone size and V and J calls were adopted from that table, with D and trimming inferred from the DNA. The sample has 85,000 to 120,000 clones, around 90% seen once. The CDR3 sequence is 17 residues long. From germline, CDR1 is MNHEY and CDR2 SMNVEV (reference sequence). V was pared by 5 bases and J by 1 base, with 11 bases of the junction left unmatched. Sequencing input: peripheral blood. The clonotype was recovered from a man in his fifties or sixties with active or convalescent COVID-19. The chain links TRBV27 to TRBJ2-3, with 8 bases aligning to TRBD2. CDR3 sequence: CASSPRGGAGGTDTQYF. The CDR3 DNA reads TGTGCCAGCAGTCCACGGGGGGGGGCAGGGGGCACAGATACGCAGTATTTT.